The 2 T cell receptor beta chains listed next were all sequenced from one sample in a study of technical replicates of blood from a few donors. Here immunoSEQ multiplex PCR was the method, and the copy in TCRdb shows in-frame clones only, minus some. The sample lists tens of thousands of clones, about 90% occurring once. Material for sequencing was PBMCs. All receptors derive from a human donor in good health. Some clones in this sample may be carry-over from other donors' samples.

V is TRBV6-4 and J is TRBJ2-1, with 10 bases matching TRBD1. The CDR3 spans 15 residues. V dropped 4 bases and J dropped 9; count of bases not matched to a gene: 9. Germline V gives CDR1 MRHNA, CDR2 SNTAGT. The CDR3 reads CASSGGQGPDLEQFF. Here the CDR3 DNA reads TGTGCCAGCAGTGGGGGACAGGGGCCCGACCTTGAGCAGTTCTTC.

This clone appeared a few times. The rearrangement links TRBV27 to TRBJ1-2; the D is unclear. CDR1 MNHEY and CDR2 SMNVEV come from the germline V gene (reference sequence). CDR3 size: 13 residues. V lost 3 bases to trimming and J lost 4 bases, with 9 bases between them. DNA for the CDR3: TGTGCCAGCAGTTTCCCCGGGTTCTATGGCTACACCTTC. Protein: CASSFPGFYGYTF.